The T cell receptor beta chain described here comes from a study of human T cells and chemical hapten exposure. Documented time point: patch test 2, 6 weeks after DPC sensitization. Described treatment: therapeutic diphenylcyclopropenone sensitization with weekly scalp DPC. One entry per CDR3 protein, called by TCRdb with MiXCR from the RACE reads. The sample contains some 82,000 distinct CDR3 sequences, around 7% of which appear only once. Germline-derived CDR1 and CDR2 are SGHNT and YYREEE (reference sequence). The CDR3 is 16 amino acids. V lost 8 bases and J 0 bases, leaving 15 bases between the germline ends.

This specimen was whole blood, taken in connection with sensitization to the hapten diphenylcyclopropenone (DPC). The receptor was isolated from a woman aged 30 to 39 with alopecia areata. Some clones in this sample may be carry-over from other donors' samples. The chain employs TRBV5-4 and TRBJ2-6; D is perhaps TRBD1 or TRBD2 (5 bases each). CDR3 bases: TGTGCCAGTGGGGCAGGGAGCGGCTCTGGGGCCAACGTCCTGACTTTC. It specifies CASGAGSGSGANVLTF.